The clone carrying this TCR beta chain was counted many times. Its target is not known. The data belong to a study of identical twins. General study findings and limits: Diverse VJ usage suggested most zero-insertion clonotypes were not invariant T cells. Beta clonotypes that were abundant in cord blood contained fewer insertions, a pattern absent from memory repertoires.

Looked up from germline, CDR1 is LGHNA and CDR2 is YNFKEQ. The ends lost 4 bases at V and 3 bases at J; junction bases unmatched: 2. This CDR3 spans 15 amino acids. Everyone who gave samples was a healthy Caucasian. In TCRdb, the 5' RACE reads were re-called with MiXCR into one record per CDR3 protein. The sample has roughly 150,000 distinct CDR3 sequences; 3% to 4.5% are singletons. This chain uses TRBV4-2 with TRBJ2-5; 13 bases line up with TRBD2. Sequenced input: memory T cells sorted from blood. This TCR came from a man aged 18 to 35 in good health. CDR3 sequence reads: CASSPGTSGEETQYF. DNA of the CDR3: TGTGCCAGCAGCCCTGGGACTAGCGGGGAAGAGACCCAGTACTTC.